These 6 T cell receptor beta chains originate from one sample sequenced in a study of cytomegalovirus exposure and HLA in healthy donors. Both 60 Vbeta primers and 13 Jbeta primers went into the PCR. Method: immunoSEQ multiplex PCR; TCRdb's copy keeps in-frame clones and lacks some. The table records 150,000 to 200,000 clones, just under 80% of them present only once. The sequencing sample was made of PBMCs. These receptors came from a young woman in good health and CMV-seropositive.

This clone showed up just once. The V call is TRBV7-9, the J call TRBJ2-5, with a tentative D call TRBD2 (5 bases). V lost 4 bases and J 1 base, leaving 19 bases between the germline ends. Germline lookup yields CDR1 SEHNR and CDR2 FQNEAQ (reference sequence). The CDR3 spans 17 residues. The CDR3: CASSSWISGNLQETQYF. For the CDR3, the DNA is TGTGCCAGCAGCTCATGGATAAGCGGAAACCTCCAAGAGACCCAGTACTTC.

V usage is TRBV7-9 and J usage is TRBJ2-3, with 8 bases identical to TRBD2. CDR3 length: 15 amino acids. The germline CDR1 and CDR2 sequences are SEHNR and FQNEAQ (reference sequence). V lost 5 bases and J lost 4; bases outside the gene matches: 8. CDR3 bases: TGTGCCAGCAGCGCCCGGGGGGGAGTGGCAGATACGCAGTATTTT. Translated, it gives CASSARGGVADTQYF.

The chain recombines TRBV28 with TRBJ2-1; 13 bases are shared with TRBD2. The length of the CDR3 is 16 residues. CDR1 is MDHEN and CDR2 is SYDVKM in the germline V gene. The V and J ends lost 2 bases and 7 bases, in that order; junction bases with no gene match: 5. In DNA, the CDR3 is TGTGCCAGCAGTTTAAGGACTAGCGGGAGATGGAATGAGCAGTTCTTC. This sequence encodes CASSLRTSGRWNEQFF.

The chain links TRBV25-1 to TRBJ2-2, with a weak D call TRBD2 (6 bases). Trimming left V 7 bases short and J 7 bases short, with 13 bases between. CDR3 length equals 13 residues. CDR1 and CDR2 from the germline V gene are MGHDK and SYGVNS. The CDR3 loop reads CASTWGAGGELFF. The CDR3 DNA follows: TGTGCCAGCACCTGGGGAGCGGGCGGGGAGCTGTTTTTT.

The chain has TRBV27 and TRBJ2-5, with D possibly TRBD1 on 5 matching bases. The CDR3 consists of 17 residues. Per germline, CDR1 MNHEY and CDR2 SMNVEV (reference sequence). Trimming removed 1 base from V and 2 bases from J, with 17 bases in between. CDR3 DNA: TGTGCCAGCAGTTTATTCGGAGCCCAGGGATATCAAGAGACCCAGTACTTC. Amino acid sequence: CASSLFGAQGYQETQYF.

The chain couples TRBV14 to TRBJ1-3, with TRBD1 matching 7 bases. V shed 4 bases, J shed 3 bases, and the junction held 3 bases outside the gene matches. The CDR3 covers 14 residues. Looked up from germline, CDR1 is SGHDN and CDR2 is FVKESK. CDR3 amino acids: CASSPGQSGNTIYF. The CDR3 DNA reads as TGTGCCAGCAGCCCGGGACAGAGTGGAAACACCATATATTTT.